Given below is one TCR beta chain in context. What it binds is not known. This sample was taken from a study of T cells after yellow fever vaccination. It was through 5'RACE template switching that TCR cDNA was made, with a universal primer site and UMIs added. TCRdb reanalysed the 5' RACE reads using MiXCR and keeps one entry per CDR3 protein. The data contain roughly 340,000 distinct CDR3 sequences, 8.5% to 10% of them singletons. Notes on the study in general: Peaking on day 5 versus 15, the secondary response was faster but weaker. Most primary-vaccination clones recurred post-booster (under 98% CD4, 88% CD8). Researchers cautioned that FACS-sorted repertoires could harbor abundant clonotypes contaminating from the bulk population.

The CDR3 extends over 12 amino acids. The ends lost 3 bases at V and 9 bases at J; junction bases unmatched: 3. Germline V CDR1 and CDR2: SGDLS, YYNGEE. The TCR was taken from a man aged 18 to 29 who received the YFV17D yellow fever vaccine. Specimen: PBMCs, collected on the day of the first yellow fever vaccination. The rearrangement links TRBV9 to TRBJ2-1; 7 bases are a match to TRBD2. This chain's CDR3 is CASSDIAGEQFF. Here the CDR3 DNA reads TGTGCCAGCAGCGATATAGCGGGTGAGCAGTTCTTC.